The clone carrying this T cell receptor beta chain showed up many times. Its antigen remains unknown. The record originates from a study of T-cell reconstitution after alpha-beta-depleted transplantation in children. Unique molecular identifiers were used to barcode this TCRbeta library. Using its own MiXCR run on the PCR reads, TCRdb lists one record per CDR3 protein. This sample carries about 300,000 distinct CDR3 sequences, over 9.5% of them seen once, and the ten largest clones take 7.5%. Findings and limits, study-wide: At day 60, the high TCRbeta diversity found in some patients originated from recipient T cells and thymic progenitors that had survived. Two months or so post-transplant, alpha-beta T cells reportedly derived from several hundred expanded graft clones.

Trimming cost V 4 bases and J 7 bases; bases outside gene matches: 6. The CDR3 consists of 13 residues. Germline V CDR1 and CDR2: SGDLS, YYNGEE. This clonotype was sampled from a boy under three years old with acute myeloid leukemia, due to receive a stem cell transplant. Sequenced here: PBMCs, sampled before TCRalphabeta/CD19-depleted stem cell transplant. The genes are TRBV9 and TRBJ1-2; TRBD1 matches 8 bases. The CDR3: CASSQDRGGGYTF. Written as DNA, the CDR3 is TGTGCCAGCAGCCAAGACAGGGGTGGTGGCTACACCTTC.